These 11 T cell receptor beta chains were sequenced from one sample in a study of T cells in Graves' hyperthyroidism and ophthalmopathy. What was amplified from RNA transcripts were TCR beta CDR3 regions. TCR CDR3 underwent first-round RT-PCR with the HTBI primer set. Using its own MiXCR run on the multiplex PCR reads, TCRdb lists one record per CDR3 protein. Of some 420,000 distinct CDR3 sequences listed, approximately 13% were seen once; the top ten hold roughly 4.8%. The sequencing sample was made of blood. The receptors stem from a woman aged 18-29 years with Graves' hyperthyroidism.

The sample holds many counts of this clonotype. The chain joins TRBV24-1 to TRBJ2-3; 7 bases align to TRBD2. Germline-derived CDR1 and CDR2 are KGHDR and SFDVKD. The CDR3 is made up of 16 amino acids. The CDR3 bases are TGTGCGACTTCAGACCCCGGGAGGAAGGGCACAGATACGCAGTATTTT. This encodes CATSDPGRKGTDTQYF.

Note on this clonotype: One junction end does not reproduce the germline sequence, and a read error may be involved. The chain links TRBV24-1 to TRBJ1-5, with D hard to call. The germline gives CDR1 KGHDR, CDR2 SFDVKD. The CDR3 has 15 residues. The chain's CDR3 is CAASDRRKANQPQHF. DNA of the CDR3: TGTGCCGCCAGTGATCGCAGGAAGGCCAATCAGCCCCAGCATTTT.

This clonotype has only a few counts. The V call is TRBV20-1, the J call TRBJ2-1, with 10 positions matching TRBD2. Trimming cost V 3 bases and J 8 bases; bases outside gene matches: 4. This CDR3 spans 13 amino acids. Germline V gives CDR1 DFQATT, CDR2 SNEGSKA (reference sequence). The CDR3 nucleotides are TGCAGTGCTAGTGGAGGACTAGCGGATGAGCAGTTCTTC. Protein sequence: CSASGGLADEQFF.

This clonotype was observed a few times. The genes are TRBV10-3 and TRBJ2-3, with D possibly TRBD1 on 6 matching bases. The CDR3 spans 16 residues. Trimming cost V 4 bases and J 2 bases, with 16 bases left between them. Germline V gene data show CDR1 as ENHRY and CDR2 as SYGVKD. The CDR3 DNA reads as TGTGCCATCAGTGTCCAGGGACATCCAACCACAGATACGCAGTATTTT. This encodes CAISVQGHPTTDTQYF.

At least ten counts were recorded for this clonotype. The chain combines TRBV28 with TRBJ2-1; tentatively, D is TRBD2 (6 bases). Trimming left V 2 bases short and J 9 bases short, with 8 bases between. There are 12 residues in the CDR3. Germline V CDR1 and CDR2: MDHEN, SYDVKM. This CDR3 reads CASSLPGVEQFF. The CDR3 coding sequence is TGTGCCAGCAGTTTACCGGGAGTTGAGCAGTTCTTC.

This clonotype came up many times. The rearrangement joins TRBV6-1 to TRBJ2-3, with unresolved D. Germline-derived CDR1 and CDR2 are MNHNS and SASEGT. V was shortened by 6 bases and J by 8 bases, with 12 bases between the two germline ends. The CDR3 length is 12 residues. CDR3 loop: CASRGTGGTQYF. As DNA, the CDR3 is TGTGCCAGCAGGGGAACCGGTGGTACGCAGTATTTT.

This chain links TRBV29-1 with TRBJ2-3, with TRBD2 matching over 9 bases. The CDR3 has 16 amino acids. With 6 bases clipped from V and 1 base from J, the junction kept 11 bases outside the gene matches. Germline CDR1 is SQVTM and CDR2 is ANQGSEA. The CDR3 sequence is CSVKSSGRTGTDTQYF. Here the CDR3 DNA reads TGCAGCGTGAAAAGTAGCGGGAGAACAGGCACAGATACGCAGTATTTT.

This clonotype was recorded at least ten times. This sequence joins TRBV5-1 and TRBJ2-3; D perhaps matches TRBD1 (6 bases). Germline CDR1 SGHRS, CDR2 YFSETQ. The CDR3 sequence is 15 residues long. The V gene lost 4 bases and the J gene lost 2 bases, with 14 bases spanning the gap. The CDR3 spells CASSPQGKDTDTQYF. CDR3 nucleotides: TGCGCCAGCAGCCCTCAGGGGAAGGACACAGATACGCAGTATTTT.

V usage is TRBV19 and J usage is TRBJ1-5, with D possibly matching TRBD1 (5 bases). Germline CDR1 LNHDA, CDR2 SQIVND (reference sequence). The ends were cut back, 5 bases at V and 2 bases at J, with 13 bases in the middle. This CDR3 spans 15 amino acids. The CDR3 loop is CASSVLTAGNQPQHF. The DNA of the CDR3 is TGTGCCAGTAGTGTATTGACAGCGGGCAATCAGCCCCAGCATTTT.

The chain carries TRBV4-1 and TRBJ2-2; D perhaps matches TRBD2 (7 bases). The CDR3 consists of 17 residues. Germline CDR1 MGHRA, CDR2 YSYEKL. Trimming left V 1 base short and J 5 bases short, with 17 bases between. CDR3 in amino acids: CASSQGGAGAGTGELFF. As DNA, the CDR3 is TGCGCCAGCAGCCAAGGGGGGGCGGGAGCTGGGACCGGGGAGCTGTTTTTT.

This clonotype was seen repeatedly, ten times or more. V gene TRBV20-1 combines with J gene TRBJ2-3; no reliable D call. CDR3 size: 13 residues. V was cut by 3 bases and J by 7 bases, with 14 bases left in between. CDR1 is DFQATT and CDR2 is SNEGSKA in the germline V gene (reference sequence). The CDR3 spells CSASAPAANTQYF. CDR3 sequence (DNA): TGCAGTGCTAGTGCTCCCGCAGCAAATACGCAGTATTTT.